The 14 T cell receptor beta chains reported below all come from one sample, sequenced in a study of cytomegalovirus exposure and HLA in healthy donors. PCR primers comprised 60 Vbeta and 13 Jbeta primers. Repertoires were generated with immunoSEQ multiplex PCR, while TCRdb's copy carries only in-frame clones and drops some. The data show 76,000 or so clones, 70% to 85% seen once. The sample taken for sequencing was PBMCs. The origin of the receptors is a man younger than 40 in good health and CMV-seronegative.

J is TRBJ2-2 and V is TRBV5-6, with D perhaps TRBD1 (6 bases). Trimming removed 0 bases at V and 3 bases at J, with 9 bases between. The CDR3 consists of 15 residues. Germline V lookup: CDR1 SGHDT, CDR2 YYEEEE. CDR3 amino acids: CASSLVTGYTGELFF. CDR3 coding DNA: TGTGCCAGCAGCTTGGTGACAGGTTACACCGGGGAGCTGTTTTTT. Based on the CDR3 plus reference TRBV5-6 and TRBJ2-2, the full variable domain is DAGVTQSPTHLIKTRGQQVTLRCSPKSGHDTVSWYQQALGQGPQFIFQYYEEEERQRGNFPDRFSGHQFPNYSSELNVNALLLGDSALYLCASSLVTGYTGELFFGEGSRLTVL.

There are a few counts of this clone. The V gene is TRBV6-5, the J gene TRBJ2-7; tentatively, D is TRBD2 (6 bases). Germline V lookup: CDR1 MNHEY, CDR2 SVGAGI. This CDR3 is built from 14 residues. Trimming took 5 bases from V and 0 from J, leaving 11 bases between them. This CDR3 reads CASSRERSSYEQYF. CDR3 nucleotide sequence: TGTGCCAGCAGTCGGGAGCGAAGCTCCTACGAGCAGTACTTC.

This CDR3 reads CASSIRPGTNTGELFF. CDR3 bases: TGTGCCAGTAGTATACGCCCAGGTACTAACACCGGGGAGCTGTTTTTT. The rearrangement uses TRBV19 and TRBJ2-2; D is unresolved. Germline V gene data show CDR1 as LNHDA and CDR2 as SQIVND (reference sequence). The CDR3 loop spans 16 amino acids. The V and J ends lost 2 bases and 2 bases respectively, with 12 bases between them.

The rearrangement links TRBV2 to TRBJ2-3; D is uncertain. CDR1 is SNHLY, CDR2 FYNNEI, per germline. The germline V and J ends were trimmed by 1 base and 0 bases, with 11 bases remaining between them. There are 16 residues in the CDR3. Written as DNA, the CDR3 is TGTGCCAGCAGTGAAGATCATGTTCGGAGCACAGATACGCAGTATTTT. Translation gives CASSEDHVRSTDTQYF. The entire variable domain, with the rest obtained from reference TRBV2 and TRBJ2-3, is as follows: EPEVTQTPSHQVTQMGQEVILRCVPISNHLYFYWYRQILGQKVEFLVSFYNNEISEKSEIFDDQFSVERPDGSNFTLKIRSTKLEDSAMYFCASSEDHVRSTDTQYFGPGTRLTVL.

This clone was seen a single time. One junction end disagrees with the germline gene, perhaps due to a read error. The J gene is TRBJ1-2, the V gene TRBV9, with 7 bases lining up with TRBD1. Germline V gene data show CDR1 as SGDLS and CDR2 as YYNGEE. The CDR3 is 13 amino acids. CDR3 sequence reads: CASSLQGQNGYPF. The CDR3, as DNA: TGTGCCAGCAGCCTTCAGGGACAGAATGGCTACCCCTTC.

In this sample, this clone turned up once. The chain carries TRBV7-2 and TRBJ2-2, with no clear D. There are 15 residues in the CDR3. Germline V lookup: CDR1 SGHTA, CDR2 FQGNSA. V was shortened by 2 bases and J by 0 bases, with 7 bases between the two germline ends. The CDR3 spells CASSLTVTNTGELFF. The CDR3 DNA is TGTGCCAGCAGCTTAACAGTCACGAACACCGGGGAGCTGTTTTTT.

In regard to this clone: Germline and junction disagree at one end, which may indicate a read error. The chain has TRBV27 and TRBJ1-1; no reliable D call. The CDR3 is made up of 14 amino acids. Germline V gene lookup returns CDR1 MNHEY and CDR2 SMNVEV (reference sequence). The DNA for the CDR3 is TGTGCCAACAGTCCCACTTCGGGGAACACTGAAGCTTTCTTT. Translating it yields CANSPTSGNTEAFF.

V usage is TRBV4-3 and J usage is TRBJ2-3; D remains unclear. Germline CDR1 reads LGHNA; CDR2 reads YSLEER. The CDR3 length is 16 residues. V shed 0 bases and J shed 2 bases, with 12 bases lying between them. In DNA, the CDR3 is TGCGCCAGCAGCCAAGATCGTAGTAGTTTCACAGATACGCAGTATTTT. It yields the protein CASSQDRSSFTDTQYF.

The chain is built from TRBV6-6 and TRBJ1-1, with TRBD1 matching over 7 bases. Germline-derived CDR1 and CDR2 are MNHNY and SVGAGI (reference sequence). This CDR3 spans 14 amino acids. The ends lost 6 bases at V and 4 bases at J; junction bases unmatched: 8. The CDR3: CASRGGRGSTEAFF. The CDR3 DNA is TGTGCCAGCAGAGGGGGCCGAGGGAGCACTGAAGCTTTCTTT.

This clone appeared a single time. The chain links TRBV5-1 to TRBJ2-1, with 7 bases matching TRBD1. Germline-derived CDR1 and CDR2 are SGHRS and YFSETQ. Trimming at V came to 2 bases and at J to 2 bases, leaving 10 bases not matched to a gene. There are 17 residues in the CDR3. CDR3 loop: CASSLPQGSKPYNEQFF. In nucleotides, the CDR3 is TGCGCCAGCAGCTTACCACAGGGGTCCAAGCCCTACAATGAGCAGTTCTTC.

The genes are TRBV30 and TRBJ1-2; 8 positions agree with TRBD1. Looked up from germline, CDR1 is GTSNPN and CDR2 is SVGIG (reference sequence). V was pared by 3 bases and J by 5 bases, with 8 bases of the junction left unmatched. The CDR3 length is 14 residues. CDR3 sequence reads: CAWSGQGFLYGYTF. The CDR3 nucleotides are TGTGCCTGGAGCGGACAGGGTTTCCTTTATGGCTACACCTTC.

This sequence joins TRBV27 and TRBJ1-5; 7 bases align to TRBD1. Germline CDR1 MNHEY, CDR2 SMNVEV (reference sequence). V was clipped by 0 bases and J by 6 bases; unmatched bases: 2. CDR3 length: 14 residues. The CDR3: CASSLSRDSQPQHF. In DNA form, the CDR3 reads TGTGCCAGCAGTTTATCCCGGGACAGTCAGCCCCAGCATTTT.

This chain connects TRBV19 to TRBJ2-4, with a tentative D call TRBD2 (6 bases). The CDR3 extends over 11 amino acids. CDR1 and CDR2 (germline): LNHDA, SQIVND (reference sequence). Trimming stripped 10 bases from V and 6 bases from J, with 10 bases between. CDR3 loop: CATMEGNIQYF. The CDR3 coding sequence is TGTGCCACCATGGAGGGAAACATTCAGTACTTC.

The chain employs TRBV28 and TRBJ2-7, with D perhaps TRBD1 (7 bases). Trimming left V 5 bases short and J 5 bases short, with 16 bases between. This CDR3 region has 14 residues. CDR1 is MDHEN and CDR2 is SYDVKM in the germline V gene. The CDR3 reads CASSGNRGGDEQYF. As DNA, the CDR3 is TGTGCCAGCAGTGGTAACAGGGGAGGTGACGAGCAGTACTTC.